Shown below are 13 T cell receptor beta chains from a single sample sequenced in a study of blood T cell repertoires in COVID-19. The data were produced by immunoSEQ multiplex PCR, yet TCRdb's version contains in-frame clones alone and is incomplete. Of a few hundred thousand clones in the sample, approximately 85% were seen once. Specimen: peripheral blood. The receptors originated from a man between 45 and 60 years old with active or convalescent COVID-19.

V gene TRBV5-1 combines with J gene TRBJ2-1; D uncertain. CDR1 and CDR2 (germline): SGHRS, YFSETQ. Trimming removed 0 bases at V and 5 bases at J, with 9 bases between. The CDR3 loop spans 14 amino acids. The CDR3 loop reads CASSLASANNEQFF. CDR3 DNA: TGCGCCAGCAGCTTGGCAAGCGCAAACAATGAGCAGTTCTTC. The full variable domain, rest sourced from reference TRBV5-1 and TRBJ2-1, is KAGVTQTPRYLIKTRGQQVTLSCSPISGHRSVSWYQQTPGQGLQFLFEYFSETQRNKGNFPGRFSGRQFSNSRSEMNVSTLELGDSALYLCASSLASANNEQFFGPGTRLTVL.

The CDR3 DNA reads as TGTGCCAGCAGCGCCGGTCCTGGGGCCAACGTCCTGACTTTC. As protein: CASSAGPGANVLTF. The chain employs TRBV6-5 and TRBJ2-6; D gene ambiguous. The germline V and J ends were trimmed by 6 bases and 2 bases, with 8 bases remaining between them. Germline assignment: CDR1 MNHEY and CDR2 SVGAGI. This CDR3 is 14 amino acids long.

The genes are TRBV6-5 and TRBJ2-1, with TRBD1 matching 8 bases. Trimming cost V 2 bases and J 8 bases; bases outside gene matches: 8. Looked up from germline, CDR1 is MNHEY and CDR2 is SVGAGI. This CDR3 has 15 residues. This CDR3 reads CASSYETGAYDEQFF. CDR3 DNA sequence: TGTGCCAGCAGTTACGAGACAGGGGCGTATGATGAGCAGTTCTTC.

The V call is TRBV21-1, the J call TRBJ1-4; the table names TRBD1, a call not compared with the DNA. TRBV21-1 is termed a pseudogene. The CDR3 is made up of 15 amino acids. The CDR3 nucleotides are TGTGCCAGCAGCATTTGCTCAGGTCACGGTGAAAAACTGTTTTTT. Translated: CASSICSGHGEKLFF.

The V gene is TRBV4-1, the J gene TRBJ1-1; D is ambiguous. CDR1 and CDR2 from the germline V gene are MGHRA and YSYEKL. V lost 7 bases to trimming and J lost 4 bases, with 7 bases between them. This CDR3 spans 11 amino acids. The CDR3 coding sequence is TGCGCCAGCATGGGAGGCACTGAAGCTTTCTTT. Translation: CASMGGTEAFF.

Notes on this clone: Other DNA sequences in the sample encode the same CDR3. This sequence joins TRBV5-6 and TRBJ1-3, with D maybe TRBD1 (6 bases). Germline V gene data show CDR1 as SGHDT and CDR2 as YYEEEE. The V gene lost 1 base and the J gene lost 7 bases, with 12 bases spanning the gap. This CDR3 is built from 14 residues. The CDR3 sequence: CASSLRQDRNTIYF. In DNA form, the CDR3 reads TGTGCCAGCAGCTTGAGACAGGACCGGAACACCATATATTTT.

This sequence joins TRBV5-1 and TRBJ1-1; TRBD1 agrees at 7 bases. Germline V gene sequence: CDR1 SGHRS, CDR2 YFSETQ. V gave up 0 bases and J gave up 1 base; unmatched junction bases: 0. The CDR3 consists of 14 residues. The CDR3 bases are TGCGCCAGCAGCTTGGAGGGGGCGAACACTGAAGCTTTCTTT. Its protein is CASSLEGANTEAFF.

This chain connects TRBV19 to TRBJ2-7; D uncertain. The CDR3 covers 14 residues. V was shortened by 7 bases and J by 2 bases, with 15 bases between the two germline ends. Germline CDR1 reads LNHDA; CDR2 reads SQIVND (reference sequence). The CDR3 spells CASTPAGSTYEQYF. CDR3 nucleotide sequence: TGTGCCAGTACCCCAGCAGGATCAACCTACGAGCAGTACTTC.

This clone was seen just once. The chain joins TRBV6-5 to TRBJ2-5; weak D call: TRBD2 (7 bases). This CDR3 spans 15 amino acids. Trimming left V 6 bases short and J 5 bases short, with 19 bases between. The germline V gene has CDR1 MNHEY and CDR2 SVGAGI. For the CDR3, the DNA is TGTGCCAGCAGCCAGAGCCGGGGGGCGGGGGAGACCCAGTACTTC. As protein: CASSQSRGAGETQYF.

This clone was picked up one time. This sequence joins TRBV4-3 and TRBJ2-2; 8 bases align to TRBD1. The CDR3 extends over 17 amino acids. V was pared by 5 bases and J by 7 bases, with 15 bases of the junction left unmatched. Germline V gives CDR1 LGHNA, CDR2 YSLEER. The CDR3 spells CASSSFRAGGVYGELFF. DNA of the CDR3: TGCGCCAGCAGCTCCTTTCGGGCAGGGGGCGTTTACGGGGAGCTGTTTTTT.

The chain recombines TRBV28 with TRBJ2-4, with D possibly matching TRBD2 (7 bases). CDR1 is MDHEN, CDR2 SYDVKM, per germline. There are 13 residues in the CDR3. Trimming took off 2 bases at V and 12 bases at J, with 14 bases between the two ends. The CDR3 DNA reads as TGTGCCAGCAGTTTACCCGTTCGGGGGGCTCAGTACTTC. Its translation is CASSLPVRGAQYF.

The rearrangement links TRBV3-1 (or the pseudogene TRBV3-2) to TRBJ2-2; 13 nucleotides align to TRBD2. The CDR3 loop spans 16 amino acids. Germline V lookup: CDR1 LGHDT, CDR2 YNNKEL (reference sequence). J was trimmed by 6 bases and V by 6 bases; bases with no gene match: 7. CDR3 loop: CASRRTLAGGPGELFF. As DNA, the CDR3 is TGTGCCAGCAGACGTACACTAGCGGGAGGGCCCGGGGAGCTGTTTTTT.

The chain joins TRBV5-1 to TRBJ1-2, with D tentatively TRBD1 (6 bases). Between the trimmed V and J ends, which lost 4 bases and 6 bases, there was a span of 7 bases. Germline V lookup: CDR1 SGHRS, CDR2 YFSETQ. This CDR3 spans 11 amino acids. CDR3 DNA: TGCGCCAGCAGCCCAGGGGATGGCTACACCTTC. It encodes CASSPGDGYTF.